Each of the 2 T cell receptor beta chains below was sequenced from the same sample in a study of T cells after yellow fever vaccination. Each CDR3 protein gets one entry after TCRdb re-called the 5' RACE reads with MiXCR. The repertoire includes approximately 300,000 distinct CDR3 sequences, 9.5% to 12% of them detected once, and 3.3% sits in the top ten. Sample: CD4+ T cells sorted from PBMCs, taken 45 days after the yellow fever booster vaccination. Source of these receptors: a man between 18 and 29 years old who received the YFV17D yellow fever vaccine.

This clonotype was counted only a few times. This chain joins TRBV7-9 and TRBJ2-7; 7 bases match TRBD1. Trimming cost V 5 bases and J 3 bases; bases outside gene matches: 10. There are 15 residues in the CDR3. Germline CDR1 SEHNR, CDR2 FQNEAQ (reference sequence). CDR3 coding DNA: TGTGCCAGCAGCCCCCGAGGGGGCGCCGGCTACGAGCAGTACTTC. As protein: CASSPRGGAGYEQYF.

This clonotype was detected a few times. This CDR3 is CASSEYLGAGANVLTF. CDR3 in DNA: TGTGCCAGCAGTGAATATTTAGGGGCTGGGGCCAACGTCCTGACTTTC. The V gene is TRBV25-1, the J gene TRBJ2-6, with D possibly TRBD1 on 5 matching bases. V was shortened by 0 bases and J by 2 bases, with 8 bases between the two germline ends. CDR1 MGHDK and CDR2 SYGVNS come from the germline V gene. The CDR3 is 16 amino acids.